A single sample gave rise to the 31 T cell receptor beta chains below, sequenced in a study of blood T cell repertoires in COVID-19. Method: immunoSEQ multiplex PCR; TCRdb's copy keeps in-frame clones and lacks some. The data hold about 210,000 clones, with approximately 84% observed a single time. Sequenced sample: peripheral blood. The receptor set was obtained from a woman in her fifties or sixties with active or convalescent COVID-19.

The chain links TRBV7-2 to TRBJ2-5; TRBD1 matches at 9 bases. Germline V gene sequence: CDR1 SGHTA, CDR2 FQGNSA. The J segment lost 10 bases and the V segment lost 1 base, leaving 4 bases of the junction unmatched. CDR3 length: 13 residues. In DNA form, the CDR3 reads TGTGCCAGCAGCTTAGGGGACAGGGCGATCCAGTACTTC. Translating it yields CASSLGDRAIQYF.

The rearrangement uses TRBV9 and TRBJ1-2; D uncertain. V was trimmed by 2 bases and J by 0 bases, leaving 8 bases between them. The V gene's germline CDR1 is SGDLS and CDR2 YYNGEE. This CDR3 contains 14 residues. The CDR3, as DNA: TGTGCCAGCAGCGTCCTCACAGCTAACTATGGCTACACCTTC. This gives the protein CASSVLTANYGYTF. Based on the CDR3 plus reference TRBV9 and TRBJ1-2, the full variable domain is DSGVTQTPKHLITATGQRVTLRCSPRSGDLSVYWYQQSLDQGLQFLIQYYNGEERAKGNILERFSAQQFPDLHSELNLSSLELGDSALYFCASSVLTANYGYTFGSGTRLTVV.

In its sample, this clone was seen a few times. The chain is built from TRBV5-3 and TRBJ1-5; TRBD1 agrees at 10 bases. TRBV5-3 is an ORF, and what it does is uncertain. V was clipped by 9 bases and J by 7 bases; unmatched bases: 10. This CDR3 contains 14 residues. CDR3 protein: CAITTRDRGQPQHF. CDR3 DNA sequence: TGTGCCATAACGACCCGGGACAGGGGACAGCCCCAGCATTTT.

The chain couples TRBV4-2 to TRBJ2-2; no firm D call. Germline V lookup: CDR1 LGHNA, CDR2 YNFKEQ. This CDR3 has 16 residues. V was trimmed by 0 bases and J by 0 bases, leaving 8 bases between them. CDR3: CASSQDLAANTGELFF. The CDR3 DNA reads TGTGCCAGCAGCCAAGATCTGGCAGCGAACACCGGGGAGCTGTTTTTT.

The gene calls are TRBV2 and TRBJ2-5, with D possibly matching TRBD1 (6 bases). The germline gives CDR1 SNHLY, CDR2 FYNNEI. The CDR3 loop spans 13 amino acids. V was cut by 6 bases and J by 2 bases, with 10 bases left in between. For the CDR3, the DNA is TGTGCCAGCAGCGGGACAAGACAAGAGACCCAGTACTTC. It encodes CASSGTRQETQYF.

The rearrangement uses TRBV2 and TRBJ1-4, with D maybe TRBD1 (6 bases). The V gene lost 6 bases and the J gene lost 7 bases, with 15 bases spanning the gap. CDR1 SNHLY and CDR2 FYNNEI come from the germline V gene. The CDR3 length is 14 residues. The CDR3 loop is CASRYRDLGEKLFF. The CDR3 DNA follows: TGTGCCAGCAGGTACAGGGATCTTGGTGAAAAACTGTTTTTT.

This chain's CDR3 is CASSGTSGGLHEQYF. The DNA of the CDR3 is TGTGCCAGCAGTGGGACCTCAGGGGGGCTCCACGAGCAGTACTTC. The chain employs TRBV27 and TRBJ2-7, with D possibly matching TRBD1 (7 bases). Between the trimmed V and J ends, which lost 5 bases and 5 bases, there was a span of 19 bases. Germline CDR1 and CDR2: MNHEY and SMNVEV (reference sequence). This CDR3 contains 15 residues.

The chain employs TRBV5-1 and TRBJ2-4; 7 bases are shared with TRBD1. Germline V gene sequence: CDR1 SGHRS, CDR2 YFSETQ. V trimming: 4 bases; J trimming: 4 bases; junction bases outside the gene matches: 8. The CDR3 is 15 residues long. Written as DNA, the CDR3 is TGCGCCAGCAGCAGCGGACAGGCGAGTAAAAACATTCAGTACTTC. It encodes CASSSGQASKNIQYF.

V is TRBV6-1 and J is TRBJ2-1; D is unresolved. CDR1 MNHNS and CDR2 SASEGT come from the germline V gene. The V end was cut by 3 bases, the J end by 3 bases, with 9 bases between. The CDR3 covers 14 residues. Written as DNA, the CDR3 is TGTGCCAGCAGTGAGCCGTACGGCTACAATGAGCAGTTCTTC. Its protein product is CASSEPYGYNEQFF.

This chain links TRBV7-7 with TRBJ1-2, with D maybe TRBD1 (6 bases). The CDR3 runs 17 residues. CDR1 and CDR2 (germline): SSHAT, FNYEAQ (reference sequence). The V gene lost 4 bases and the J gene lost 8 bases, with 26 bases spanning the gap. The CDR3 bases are TGTGCCAGCAGCTCAGCCGGGAAACAGGGAGTAGGAGAAGGCTACACCTTC. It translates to CASSSAGKQGVGEGYTF.

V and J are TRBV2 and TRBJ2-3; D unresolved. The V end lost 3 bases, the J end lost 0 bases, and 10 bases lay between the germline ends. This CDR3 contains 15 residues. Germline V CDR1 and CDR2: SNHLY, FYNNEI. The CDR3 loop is CASSDEAASTDTQYF. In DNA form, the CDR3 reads TGTGCCAGCAGTGACGAGGCGGCTAGCACAGATACGCAGTATTTT.

CDR3 sequence reads: CASSIDSRTSSSRGEQFF. In DNA form, the CDR3 reads TGTGCCAGTAGTATAGATTCAAGGACTAGTTCCTCCCGGGGGGAGCAGTTCTTC. This sequence joins TRBV19 and TRBJ2-1; TRBD2 agrees at 7 bases. This CDR3 spans 18 amino acids. Germline CDR1 reads LNHDA; CDR2 reads SQIVND (reference sequence). Trimming cost V 0 bases and J 10 bases; bases outside gene matches: 18.

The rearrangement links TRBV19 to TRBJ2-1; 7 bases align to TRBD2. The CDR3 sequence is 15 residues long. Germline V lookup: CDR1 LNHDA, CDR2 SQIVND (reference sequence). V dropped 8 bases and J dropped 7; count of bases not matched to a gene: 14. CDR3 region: CASGEIMRELNEQFF. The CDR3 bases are TGTGCCAGTGGGGAAATTATGCGGGAGCTTAATGAGCAGTTCTTC.

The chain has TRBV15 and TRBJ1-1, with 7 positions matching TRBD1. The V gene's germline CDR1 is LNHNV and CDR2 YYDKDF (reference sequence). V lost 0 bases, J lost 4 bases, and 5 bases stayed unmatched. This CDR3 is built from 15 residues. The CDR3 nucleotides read TGTGCCACCAGCAGAGATTGGGGACAGAGCACTGAAGCTTTCTTT. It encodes CATSRDWGQSTEAFF.

CDR3 sequence: CASRTGRNTEAFF. The CDR3, as DNA: TGTGCCAGCAGGACAGGGCGGAACACTGAAGCTTTCTTT. The chain has TRBV2 and TRBJ1-1, with 7 bases lining up with TRBD1. Germline V gene data show CDR1 as SNHLY and CDR2 as FYNNEI. The CDR3 sequence is 13 residues long. V lost 6 bases, J lost 1 base, and 2 bases stayed unmatched.

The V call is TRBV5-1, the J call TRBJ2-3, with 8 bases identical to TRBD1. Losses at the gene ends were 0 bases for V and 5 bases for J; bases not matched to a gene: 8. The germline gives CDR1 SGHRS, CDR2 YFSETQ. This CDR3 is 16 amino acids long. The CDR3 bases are TGCGCCAGCAGCTTGGCCGGACAGGGCCAAGGAGATACGCAGTATTTT. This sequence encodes CASSLAGQGQGDTQYF. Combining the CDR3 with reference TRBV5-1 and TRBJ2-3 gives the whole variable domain KAGVTQTPRYLIKTRGQQVTLSCSPISGHRSVSWYQQTPGQGLQFLFEYFSETQRNKGNFPGRFSGRQFSNSRSEMNVSTLELGDSALYLCASSLAGQGQGDTQYFGPGTRLTVL.

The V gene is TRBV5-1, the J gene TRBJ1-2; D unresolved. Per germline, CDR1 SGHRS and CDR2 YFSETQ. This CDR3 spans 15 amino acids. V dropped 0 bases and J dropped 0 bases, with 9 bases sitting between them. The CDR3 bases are TGCGCCAGCAGCTTGGTTCCGGGAACTAACTATGGCTACACCTTC. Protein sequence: CASSLVPGTNYGYTF.

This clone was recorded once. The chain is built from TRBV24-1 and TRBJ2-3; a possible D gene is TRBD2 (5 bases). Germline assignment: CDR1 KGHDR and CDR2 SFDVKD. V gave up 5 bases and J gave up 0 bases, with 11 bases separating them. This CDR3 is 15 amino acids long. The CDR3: CATSGRTGSTDTQYF. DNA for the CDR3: TGTGCCACCAGTGGTCGGACGGGGAGCACAGATACGCAGTATTTT.

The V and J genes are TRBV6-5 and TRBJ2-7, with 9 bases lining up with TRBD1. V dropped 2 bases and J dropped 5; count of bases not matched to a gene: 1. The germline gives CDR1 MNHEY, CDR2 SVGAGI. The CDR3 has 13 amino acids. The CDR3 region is CASSYGQGNEQYF. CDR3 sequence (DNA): TGTGCCAGCAGTTACGGACAGGGGAACGAGCAGTACTTC.

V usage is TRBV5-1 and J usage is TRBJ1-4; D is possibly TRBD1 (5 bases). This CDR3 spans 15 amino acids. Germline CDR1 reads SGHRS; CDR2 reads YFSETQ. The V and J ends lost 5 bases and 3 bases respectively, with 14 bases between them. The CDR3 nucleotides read TGCGCCAGCAGACGCAGCGGGGCCTCTAATGAAAAACTGTTTTTT. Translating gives CASRRSGASNEKLFF.

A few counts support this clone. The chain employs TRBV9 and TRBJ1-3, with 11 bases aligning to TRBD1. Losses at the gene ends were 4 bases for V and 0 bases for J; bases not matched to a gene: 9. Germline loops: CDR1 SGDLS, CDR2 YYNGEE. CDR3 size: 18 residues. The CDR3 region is CASSPRTGGFTSGNTIYF. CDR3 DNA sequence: TGTGCCAGCAGCCCCAGGACAGGGGGCTTTACCTCTGGAAACACCATATATTTT.

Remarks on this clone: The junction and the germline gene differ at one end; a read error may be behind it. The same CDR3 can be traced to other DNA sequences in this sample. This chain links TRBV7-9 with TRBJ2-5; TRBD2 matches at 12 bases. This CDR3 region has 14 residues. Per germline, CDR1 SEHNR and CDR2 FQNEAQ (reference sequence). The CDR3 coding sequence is TGTGCCAGCAGCCTAGCGGGAGGGCGGGAGACCCAGTACTTC. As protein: CASSLAGGRETQYF.

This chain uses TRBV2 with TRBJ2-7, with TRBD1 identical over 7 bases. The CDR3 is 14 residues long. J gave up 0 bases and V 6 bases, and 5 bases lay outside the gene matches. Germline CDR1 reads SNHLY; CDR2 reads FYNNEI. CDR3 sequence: CASRAGTASYEQYF. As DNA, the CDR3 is TGTGCCAGCAGGGCCGGGACAGCCTCCTACGAGCAGTACTTC. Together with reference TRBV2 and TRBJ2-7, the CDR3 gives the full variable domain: EPEVTQTPSHQVTQMGQEVILRCVPISNHLYFYWYRQILGQKVEFLVSFYNNEISEKSEIFDDQFSVERPDGSNFTLKIRSTKLEDSAMYFCASRAGTASYEQYFGPGTRLTVT.

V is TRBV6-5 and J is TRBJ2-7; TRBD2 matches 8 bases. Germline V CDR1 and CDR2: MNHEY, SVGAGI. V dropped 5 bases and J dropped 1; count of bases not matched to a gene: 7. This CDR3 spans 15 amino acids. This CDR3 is CASSPGAGGSYEQYF. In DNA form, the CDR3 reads TGTGCCAGCAGTCCTGGGGCGGGAGGTTCCTACGAGCAGTACTTC.

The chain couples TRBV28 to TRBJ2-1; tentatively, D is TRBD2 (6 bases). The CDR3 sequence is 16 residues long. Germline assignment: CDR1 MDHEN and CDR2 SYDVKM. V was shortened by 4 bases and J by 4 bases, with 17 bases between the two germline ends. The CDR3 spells CASSSTKASGYNEQFF. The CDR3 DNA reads TGTGCCAGCAGTTCGACTAAGGCGAGCGGGTACAATGAGCAGTTCTTC.

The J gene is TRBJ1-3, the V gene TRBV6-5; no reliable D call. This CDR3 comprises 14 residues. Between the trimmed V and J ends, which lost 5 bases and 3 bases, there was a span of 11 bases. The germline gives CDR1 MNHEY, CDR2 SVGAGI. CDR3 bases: TGTGCCAGCAGTCCCTGGAGGGATGGAAACACCATATATTTT. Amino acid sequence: CASSPWRDGNTIYF.

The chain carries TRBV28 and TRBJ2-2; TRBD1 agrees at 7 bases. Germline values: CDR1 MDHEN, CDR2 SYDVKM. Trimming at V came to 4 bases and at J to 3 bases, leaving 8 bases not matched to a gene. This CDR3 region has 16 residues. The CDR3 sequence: CASSYLQGLYTGELFF. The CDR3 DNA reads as TGTGCCAGCAGTTACCTACAGGGGTTGTACACCGGGGAGCTGTTTTTT.

As DNA, the CDR3 is TGTGCCAGCAGCTTGACGGGACAGGCTCCCGCGGAGCAGTACGTC. Its translation: CASSLTGQAPAEQYV. The rearrangement links TRBV5-5 to TRBJ2-7, with 8 positions matching TRBD1. V lost 1 base and J lost 7; bases outside the gene matches: 10. CDR1 SGHKS and CDR2 YYEKEE come from the germline V gene (reference sequence). The CDR3 length is 15 residues.

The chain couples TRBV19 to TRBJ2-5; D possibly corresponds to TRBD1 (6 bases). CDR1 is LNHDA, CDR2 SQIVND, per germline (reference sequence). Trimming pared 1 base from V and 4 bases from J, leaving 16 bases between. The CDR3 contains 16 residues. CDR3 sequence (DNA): TGTGCCAGTAGTATAGGTCCTGGGGGCGCGGCAGAGACCCAGTACTTC. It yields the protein CASSIGPGGAAETQYF.

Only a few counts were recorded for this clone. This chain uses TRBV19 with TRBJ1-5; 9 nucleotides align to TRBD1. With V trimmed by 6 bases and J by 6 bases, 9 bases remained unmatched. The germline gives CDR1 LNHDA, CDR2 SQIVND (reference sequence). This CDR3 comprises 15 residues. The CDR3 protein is CASRPGTGIRQPQHF. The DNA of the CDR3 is TGTGCCAGTAGGCCCGGGACAGGGATCCGTCAGCCCCAGCATTTT. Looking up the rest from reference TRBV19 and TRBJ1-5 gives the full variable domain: DGGITQSPKYLFRKEGQNVTLSCEQNLNHDAMYWYRQDPGQGLRLIYYSQIVNDFQKGDIAEGYSVSREKKESFPLTVTSAQKNPTAFYLCASRPGTGIRQPQHFGDGTRLSIL.

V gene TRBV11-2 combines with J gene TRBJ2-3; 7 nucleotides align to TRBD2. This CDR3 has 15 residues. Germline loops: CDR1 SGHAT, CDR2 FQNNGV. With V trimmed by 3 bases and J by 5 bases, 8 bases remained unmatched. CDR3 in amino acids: CASSFRGSGKDTQYF. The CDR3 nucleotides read TGTGCCAGCAGCTTCCGCGGGAGTGGAAAAGATACGCAGTATTTT. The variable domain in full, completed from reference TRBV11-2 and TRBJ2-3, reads EAGVAQSPRYKIIEKRQSVAFWCNPISGHATLYWYQQILGQGPKLLIQFQNNGVVDDSQLPKDRFSAERLKGVDSTLKIQPAKLEDSAVYLCASSFRGSGKDTQYFGPGTRLTVL.